The present T cell receptor (beta chain) was sequenced within a study of neurological immune-mediated disorders. The CDR3 length is 13 residues. V was shortened by 5 bases and J by 7 bases, with 13 bases between the two germline ends. CDR1 and CDR2 from the germline V gene are SGHTA and FQGNSA. The cDNA was synthesized by means of template-switch 5'RACE, which was carried out with 10-nucleotide random UMIs. MiXCR was run by TCRdb on the 5' RACE reads, yielding one entry per CDR3 protein. The sample includes about 46,000 distinct CDR3 sequences, about 2% of them seen just once. The study, taken as a whole, reports: Neither clinical nor MRI features were associated with the multiple sclerosis repertoire cluster. None of the CDR3 amino acid sequences of expanded clones were shared across subjects, and this suggested private repertoires in all groups. Phylogenetic grouping put 18 of 34 multiple sclerosis patients' repertoires into one related-CDR3 cluster, a possible signature.

This clonotype was picked up many times. What it binds is not known. The material sequenced was PBMCs. The J gene is TRBJ2-3, the V gene TRBV7-2; D remains ambiguous. This TCR derives from a woman between 35 and 50 years old with multiple sclerosis. CDR3 in amino acids: CASSRPSQNTQYF. In nucleotides, the CDR3 is TGTGCCAGCAGCCGACCCTCACAGAATACGCAGTATTTT.